Below are 30 T cell receptor beta chains sequenced from a single sample in a study of tissue T cells after allogeneic stem cell transplantation. Measured with immunoSEQ multiplex PCR; TCRdb has only the in-frame clones, and not every one. The sample has roughly 50,000 clones; roughly 73% are singletons. The sequencing input was sorted cells pooled from one or two spleens. All receptors come from a pool of C57BL/6 mice in good health.

Note on this clone: Germline and genes: mouse. The read comes to an end 1 residue before the CDR3 does, leaving the germline J gene to fill in the end. This chain uses TRBV15 with TRBJ2-7; the D is unclear. Germline CDR1 and CDR2: SGHND and FRSKSL. Trimming pared 1 base from V and 6 bases from J, leaving 4 bases between. The CDR3 sequence is 11 residues long. CDR3 bases read: TGTGCCAGCAGTTTAGAGATTGAACAGTAC. This encodes CASSLEIEQY. The entire CDR3 is CASSLEIEQYF.

As to this clone: The genes are named according to mouse. The read terminates 1 residue before the CDR3 end, so the remaining end is supplied by the germline J gene. This rearrangement joins TRBV13-2 to TRBJ2-4; 9 nucleotides line up with TRBD1. Germline loops: CDR1 NNHNN, CDR2 SYGAGS (reference sequence). This CDR3 region has 14 residues. V shed 2 bases, J shed 3 bases, and the junction held 1 base outside the gene matches. CDR3 sequence: CASGETGGQNTLYF. CDR3 DNA, as far as it was read: TGTGCCAGCGGTGAGACAGGGGGGCAAAACACCTTGTAC.

A note on this clone: These gene names are mouse names. The read ends 1 residue early relative to the CDR3; the germline J gene fills the gap. The chain recombines TRBV15 with TRBJ2-1; D not certain. Trimming took 3 bases from V and 0 from J, leaving 6 bases between them. The CDR3 contains 14 residues. CDR1 and CDR2 from the germline V gene are SGHND and FRSKSL. CDR3 DNA, as far as it was read: TGTGCCAGCAGTTTCGGGGTTAACTATGCTGAGCAGTTC. Amino acid sequence: CASSFGVNYAEQF. The whole CDR3 protein reads CASSFGVNYAEQFF.

A note on this clone: Gene names denote mouse genes. The sequenced CDR3 bases are TGTGCCAGCGGGGACTGGGGGGGCGGTGCAGAAACGCTGTAT. This codes for CASGDWGGGAETLY. The complete CDR3 reads CASGDWGGGAETLYF. This chain joins TRBV13-2 and TRBJ2-3; 13 bases are shared with TRBD2. The DNA ends 1 residue before the CDR3 does, and the rest of the CDR3 is filled in from the germline J gene. Looked up from germline, CDR1 is NNHNN and CDR2 is SYGAGS (reference sequence). This CDR3 spans 15 amino acids. With 5 bases clipped from V and 1 base from J, the junction kept 1 base outside the gene matches.

Points on this clone: Genes and germline come from the mouse. The CDR3 end lies 1 residue beyond the end of the read and is filled in from the germline J gene. This chain joins TRBV26 and TRBJ2-5; TRBD2 aligns across 8 bases. Germline loops: CDR1 KGHPV, CDR2 FQNQEV (reference sequence). The CDR3 runs 12 residues. V trimming: 4 bases; J trimming: 7 bases; junction bases outside the gene matches: 1. CDR3 DNA, as far as it was read: TGTGCCAGCAGTCCTGGGGGGCACACCCAGTAC. This gives the protein CASSPGGHTQY. In full, the CDR3 reads CASSPGGHTQYF.

Of note for this clone: Gene names and germline match the mouse. The read ends 1 residue early relative to the CDR3; the germline J gene fills the gap. The gene calls are TRBV19 and TRBJ2-1, with 11 bases identical to TRBD1. The trim removed 7 bases at V and 7 bases at J, leaving 1 base unmatched. Germline V gene lookup returns CDR1 FNHDT and CDR2 SITEND (reference sequence). This CDR3 has 12 residues. The CDR3 protein is CASGTGGAEQFF. The covered CDR3 bases are TGTGCCAGCGGGACAGGGGGAGCTGAGCAGTTC.

With respect to this clone: The gene symbols are mouse symbols. The DNA ends 1 residue before the CDR3 does, and the rest of the CDR3 is filled in from the germline J gene. Additional DNA sequences in this sample encode the identical CDR3. The chain recombines TRBV1 with TRBJ2-7, with 10 bases lining up with TRBD1. The CDR3 totals 14 residues. With 3 bases clipped from V and 6 bases from J, the junction kept 5 bases outside the gene matches. From germline, CDR1 is NSQYPW and CDR2 LRSPGD (reference sequence). CDR3 DNA (partial): TGCACCTGCAGTGCGAGGGACAGGGGAGGTGAACAGTAC. Its translation: CTCSARDRGGEQY. The entire CDR3 protein is CTCSARDRGGEQYF.

A note on this clone: Each gene name is a mouse one. Read data end 1 residue before the CDR3 end; the end is taken from the germline J gene. At the DNA level, this CDR3 is encoded by other sequences in the same sample as well. The chain joins TRBV13-3 to TRBJ1-2; D not resolved. The CDR3 has 12 residues. CDR1 is NNHDY, CDR2 SYVADS, per germline. V was pared by 1 base and J by 4 bases, with 5 bases between. The CDR3 spells CASSDRGSDYTF. CDR3 DNA, as far as it was read: TGTGCCAGCAGTGATCGGGGCTCCGACTACACC.

About this clone itself: Genes and germline are mouse. The read finishes 1 residue shy of the CDR3 end, and the germline J gene is used to complete it. The chain employs TRBV3 and TRBJ2-3; 12 positions match TRBD2. The CDR3 contains 17 residues. With 4 bases clipped from V and 0 bases from J, the junction kept 5 bases outside the gene matches. Germline V gene lookup returns CDR1 SNHLY and CDR2 FYNGKV (reference sequence). The sequenced part of the CDR3 DNA is TGTGCCAGCAGCTCCGGGACTGGGGGGCCTAGTGCAGAAACGCTGTAT. Protein sequence: CASSSGTGGPSAETLY. The full CDR3 reads CASSSGTGGPSAETLYF.

Worth noting for this clone: The gene names given are mouse names. The read comes to an end 1 residue before the CDR3 does, leaving the germline J gene to fill in the end. This rearrangement joins TRBV13-3 to TRBJ2-1, with D perhaps being TRBD1 or TRBD2 (5 bases each). Trimming removed 5 bases from V and 6 bases from J, with 18 bases in between. From germline, CDR1 is NNHDY and CDR2 SYVADS. The CDR3 is 15 residues long. Partial CDR3 DNA: TGTGCCAGCAGCCCCCTTGGGGCGCACTGTGCTGAGCAGTTC. Amino acid sequence: CASSPLGAHCAEQF. The entire CDR3 is CASSPLGAHCAEQFF.

Regarding this clone: These gene names are mouse names. The read finishes 1 residue shy of the CDR3 end, and the germline J gene is used to complete it. The chain combines TRBV23 with TRBJ2-4; the table gives TRBD1 as D, unverified against the DNA. The germline CDR1 and CDR2 sequences are KGHTA and FQNQQP. The CDR3 is 13 amino acids. The CDR3 spells CSSSGTGPNTLYF. CDR3 DNA, as far as it was read: TGCTCCAGCAGTGGGACAGGGCCTAACACCTTGTAC.

As to this clone: Any gene name here is a mouse gene name. The read ends 1 residue before the CDR3 terminus; that terminus is restored from the germline J gene. V gene TRBV19 combines with J gene TRBJ2-7; tentatively, D is TRBD1 or TRBD2 (7 bases each). Trimming removed 3 bases from V and 7 bases from J, with 11 bases in between. Germline lookup yields CDR1 FNHDT and CDR2 SITEND (reference sequence). The CDR3 length is 12 residues. The CDR3 region is CASSTRGGEQYF. Incomplete CDR3 DNA: TGTGCCAGCAGTACCAGGGGGGGAGAACAGTAC.

About this clone itself: Genes and germline are mouse. The CDR3 end falls 1 residue outside the read, so it is completed with the germline J gene. This chain links TRBV26 with TRBJ2-7; 8 bases fit TRBD1. The germline V gene has CDR1 KGHPV and CDR2 FQNQEV (reference sequence). This CDR3 contains 12 residues. J gave up 7 bases and V 4 bases, and 3 bases lay outside the gene matches. CDR3 sequence reads: CASSPYRGEQYF. CDR3 bases read: TGTGCCAGCAGTCCTTACAGGGGGGAACAGTAC.

In the case of this clone: All gene names here are mouse names. The CDR3 end falls 1 residue outside the read, so it is completed with the germline J gene. Other DNA variants within this sample encode the same CDR3. The chain links TRBV13-2 to TRBJ2-3, with 11 bases that match TRBD2. The junction had 2 bases not matched to a gene; V was cut back by 5 bases and J by 0 bases. The CDR3 length is 15 residues. Germline V lookup: CDR1 NNHNN, CDR2 SYGAGS (reference sequence). The CDR3 region is CASGGLGASAETLYF. The DNA read from the CDR3 is TGTGCCAGCGGGGGACTGGGGGCTAGTGCAGAAACGCTGTAT.

About this clone itself: Gene names are the mouse ones. The DNA ends 1 residue before the CDR3 does, and the rest of the CDR3 is filled in from the germline J gene. This chain joins TRBV12-2 and TRBJ2-7, with D possibly matching TRBD2 (6 bases). The germline V gene encodes CDR1 SGHLS and CDR2 HYDKME. Trimming stripped 0 bases from V and 4 bases from J, with 6 bases between. The CDR3 is made up of 12 amino acids. The CDR3 DNA, read in part, is TGTGCCAGCTCTCTCTGGGGGTATGAACAGTAC. This encodes CASSLWGYEQY. In full, the CDR3 is CASSLWGYEQYF.

With respect to this clone: Mouse gene names apply. The DNA ends 1 residue before the CDR3 does, and the rest of the CDR3 is filled in from the germline J gene. The V gene is TRBV13-2, the J gene TRBJ2-4; 8 bases are shared with TRBD2. V dropped 0 bases and J dropped 5; count of bases not matched to a gene: 2. Germline V gene data show CDR1 as NNHNN and CDR2 as SYGAGS (reference sequence). The CDR3 loop spans 14 amino acids. CDR3 DNA, as far as it was read: TGTGCCAGCGGTGATGAGGGGGGGCGAAACACCTTGTAC. Translation: CASGDEGGRNTLY. In full, the CDR3 reads CASGDEGGRNTLYF.

Worth noting for this clone: Germline and genes: mouse. The read terminates 1 residue ahead of where the CDR3 ends, so the germline J gene completes it. The chain couples TRBV4 to TRBJ1-1, with D possibly TRBD1 on 5 matching bases. The CDR3 consists of 14 residues. Per the germline V gene, CDR1 is LGHDT and CDR2 is YNNKQL (reference sequence). Trimming shortened V by 5 bases and J by 0 bases, and 10 bases separated the two germline ends. The part of the CDR3 DNA that was read is TGTGCCAGCAGCCCGGGACGCGCAAACACAGAAGTCTTC. Its translation is CASSPGRANTEVF. The entire CDR3 reads CASSPGRANTEVFF.

Regarding this clone: Gene names are the mouse ones. The read stops 1 residue short of the end of the CDR3; the missing end is completed from the germline J gene. The V gene is TRBV5, the J gene TRBJ1-2, with 7 bases lining up with TRBD1. J was trimmed by 1 base and V by 1 base; bases with no gene match: 3. CDR1 LGHNA and CDR2 YNLKQL come from the germline V gene (reference sequence). The CDR3 sequence is 15 residues long. The CDR3 is CASSQARDRNSDYTF. Incomplete CDR3 DNA: TGTGCCAGCAGCCAAGCCCGGGACAGAAACTCCGACTACACC.

In regard to this clone: Gene and germline names: mouse. The sequenced CDR3 bases are TGTGCCAGCTCTCCCGACAGGGGGCTCGAGGCTCCGCTT. It yields the protein CASSPDRGLEAPL. The CDR3, in full, reads CASSPDRGLEAPLF. The rearrangement uses TRBV12-1 and TRBJ1-5; the match to TRBD1 covers 10 bases. Read coverage stops 1 residue before the CDR3 terminus; the germline J gene supplies the remainder. Germline values: CDR1 SGHSN, CDR2 HYEKVE. Trimming cost V 2 bases and J 8 bases; bases outside gene matches: 5. CDR3 length: 14 amino acids.

A remark on this clone: Germline and genes: mouse. The observed sequence ends 1 residue before the CDR3 terminus, with the missing tail filled in from the germline J gene. The chain couples TRBV13-2 to TRBJ1-3, with D maybe TRBD1 (6 bases). Looked up from germline, CDR1 is NNHNN and CDR2 is SYGAGS (reference sequence). V lost 1 base to trimming and J lost 2 bases, with 10 bases between them. CDR3 length: 15 residues. The CDR3 bases that were read are TGTGCCAGCGGTGATTGGGGGGCGACTGGAAATACGCTCTAT. Amino acids: CASGDWGATGNTLY. The whole CDR3 is CASGDWGATGNTLYF.

This clone occurred a few times. Gene and germline names: mouse. The read terminates 1 residue before the CDR3 end, so the remaining end is supplied by the germline J gene. The chain links TRBV12-2 to TRBJ2-7; TRBD1 agrees at 9 bases. This CDR3 contains 14 residues. The V and J ends lost 1 base and 4 bases, in that order; junction bases with no gene match: 4. Germline loops: CDR1 SGHLS, CDR2 HYDKME. The CDR3 is CASSLTGGEYEQYF. The CDR3 DNA, read in part, is TGTGCCAGCTCTCTTACAGGGGGCGAGTATGAACAGTAC.

The table lists this clone with a few counts. Mouse names are used for the genes. Read sequence stops 1 residue before the CDR3 end, and the germline J gene provides the missing end. The chain links TRBV13-2 to TRBJ2-7, with D tentatively TRBD1 (6 bases). The CDR3 is made up of 12 amino acids. V lost 0 bases to trimming and J lost 5 bases, with 6 bases between them. Germline CDR1 is NNHNN and CDR2 is SYGAGS (reference sequence). The part of the CDR3 DNA that was read is TGTGCCAGCGGTGATGCAGGGGATGAACAGTAC. Its protein product is CASGDAGDEQY. The CDR3 in full is CASGDAGDEQYF.

Notes on this clone: Gene names denote mouse genes. The read is 1 residue too short to cover the CDR3 end, so that end is filled in from the germline J gene. V usage is TRBV16 and J usage is TRBJ2-1, with a weak D call TRBD1 (6 bases). This CDR3 spans 14 amino acids. Trimming cost V 1 base and J 4 bases, with 8 bases left between them. The germline V gene encodes CDR1 SGHSA and CDR2 FRNQAP. The CDR3 reads CASSLGDNYAEQFF. The covered CDR3 bases are TGTGCAAGCAGCTTAGGGGACAATTATGCTGAGCAGTTC.

This clone has a single count. The gene names given are mouse names. The read ends 1 residue early relative to the CDR3; the germline J gene fills the gap. The chain couples TRBV3 to TRBJ2-1, with 11 bases identical to TRBD2. V gave up 3 bases and J gave up 6 bases; unmatched junction bases: 1. The CDR3 length is 14 residues. Germline CDR1 is SNHLY and CDR2 is FYNGKV (reference sequence). This CDR3 is CASSFGLGGAEQFF. The sequenced part of the CDR3 DNA is TGTGCCAGCAGCTTCGGACTGGGGGGTGCTGAGCAGTTC.

This clone has only one observation. Mouse names are used for the genes. The DNA ends 1 residue before the CDR3 does, and the rest of the CDR3 is filled in from the germline J gene. The chain employs TRBV14 and TRBJ2-3; TRBD2 matches at 14 bases. CDR1 and CDR2 (germline): SGHDT, FRDEAV. The ends lost 2 bases at V and 2 bases at J; junction bases unmatched: 4. The CDR3 is 17 amino acids. The CDR3 bases that were read are TGTGCCAGCAGTTTAGGGACTGGGGGGGCTGTTGCAGAAACGCTGTAT. This codes for CASSLGTGGAVAETLY. The entire CDR3 is CASSLGTGGAVAETLYF.

This clone was detected once. Mouse germline and gene names are used. The read gets to within 1 residue of the CDR3 end, and the germline J gene fills in the rest. The rearrangement links TRBV3 to TRBJ2-2; D unclear. Trimming cost V 0 bases and J 3 bases, with 8 bases left between them. CDR3 length: 15 residues. CDR1 is SNHLY, CDR2 FYNGKV, per germline (reference sequence). The covered CDR3 bases are TGTGCCAGCAGCTTAGCGGGAGGGCACACCGGGCAGCTCTAC. Translated, it gives CASSLAGGHTGQLY. The entire CDR3 protein reads CASSLAGGHTGQLYF.

Remarks on this clone: The gene names given are mouse names. The CDR3 extends 1 residue past the end of the read, so its final part is completed from the germline J gene. The chain is built from TRBV3 and TRBJ2-4, with TRBD1 matching over 7 bases. After removal of 5 bases from V and 3 bases from J, the junction contained 2 bases not matched to a gene. CDR3 size: 13 residues. CDR1 and CDR2 (germline): SNHLY, FYNGKV (reference sequence). Partial CDR3 DNA: TGTGCCAGCAGCCCGGGACAGCAAAACACCTTGTAC. Its protein product is CASSPGQQNTLY. The entire CDR3 reads CASSPGQQNTLYF.

Details on this clone: Mouse gene names and germline throughout. The CDR3 sequence is CAWGTGTNERLFF. CDR3 DNA, as far as it was read: TGTGCCTGGGGGACAGGGACCAACGAAAGATTATTT. The chain joins TRBV31 to TRBJ1-4, with 9 bases matching TRBD1. The read falls 1 residue short of the CDR3 end, and the missing part is taken from the germline J gene. Germline V gene lookup returns CDR1 GKSSPN and CDR2 SITVG. Germline trimming cut 5 bases from V and 3 bases from J; bases unmatched to any gene: 1. The CDR3 runs 13 residues.

Concerning this clone: Mouse gene names and germline throughout. The CDR3 end lies 1 residue beyond the end of the read and is filled in from the germline J gene. V usage is TRBV15 and J usage is TRBJ2-7; 10 nucleotides match TRBD2. With 1 base clipped from V and 3 bases from J, the junction kept 3 bases outside the gene matches. CDR1 is SGHND and CDR2 is FRSKSL in the germline V gene. The CDR3 spans 15 residues. CDR3 DNA (partial): TGTGCCAGCAGTTTAGTGGGACTGGGGCGCTATGAACAGTAC. Protein product: CASSLVGLGRYEQY. The full-length CDR3 reads as CASSLVGLGRYEQYF.

Notes on this clone: All gene names here are mouse names. The read terminates 1 residue ahead of where the CDR3 ends, so the germline J gene completes it. Within the sample, other DNA sequences also encode this same CDR3. The rearrangement joins TRBV29 to TRBJ1-1; no reliable D call. Per germline, CDR1 MSHET and CDR2 SYDVDS. This CDR3 is built from 12 residues. Trimming stripped 5 bases from V and 2 bases from J, with 6 bases between. The part of the CDR3 DNA that was read is TGTGCTAGCAGTCCCCGCAACACAGAAGTCTTC. It specifies CASSPRNTEVF. In full, the CDR3 is CASSPRNTEVFF.